This T cell receptor beta chain was observed in a study of shared clonotypes between healthy human individuals. With regard to this clone: Its antigen is undetermined.

V lost 1 base and J lost 7; bases outside the gene matches: 6. CDR1 SGHVS and CDR2 FQNEAQ come from the germline V gene. The CDR3 totals 15 residues. The method was immunoSEQ multiplex PCR; TCRdb's version includes in-frame clones alone and lacks a portion of them. This sample has some 1.5 million clones, with approximately 98% found just once. Study-level findings and limits: Large sequencing depth failed to make sorted-subset sequencing complete, rarefaction showed.

The sequence derives from a man aged 25 to 40 in good health. The chain has TRBV7-8 and TRBJ2-1; 8 bases are a match to TRBD2. Material for sequencing was naive CD4+ T cells sorted from blood. As for subset: CD45RA+ positively selected. The CDR3 coding sequence is TGTGCCAGCAGCTTAGAAGCGGGAGACTTGAATGAGCAGTTCTTC. This encodes CASSLEAGDLNEQFF.